Listed below are T cell receptor beta chains from one sample, sequenced in a study of T-cell reconstitution after alpha-beta-depleted transplantation in children. TCRdb recomputed calls from the PCR reads with MiXCR, one row per CDR3 protein. The sample contains roughly 500,000 distinct CDR3 sequences, 30% to 35% of which appear only once. The sample was PBMCs from the stem cell graft donor, taken from the stem cell graft. The receptors were gathered from a human donor who donated a stem cell graft to a child with aplastic anemia. Each CDR3 is given with its conserved first and last residue. Fields, in order: D gene, J gene, V gene, clone size, CDR3 DNA, CDR3 protein. A D gene is named only where the DNA matches it firmly. For some rows the clone size is stated as once, few or many, or as a class when expanded; others skip it.

d_gene: NA; j_gene: TRBJ2-3; v_gene: TRBV15; abundance: few; CDR3nt: TGTGCCACCAGCAGAGTGTTAGGAGGCACAGATACGCAGTATTTT; CDR3aa: CATSRVLGGTDTQYF
d_gene: NA; j_gene: TRBJ1-1; v_gene: TRBV20-1; abundance: NA; CDR3nt: TGCAGTGCTATGTGGAACACTGAAGCTTTCTTT; CDR3aa: CSAMWNTEAFF
d_gene: TRBD2; j_gene: TRBJ2-1; v_gene: TRBV11-2; abundance: NA; CDR3nt: TGTGCCAGCAGTCTCAAGACTAGCGGCGATGAGCAGTTCTTC; CDR3aa: CASSLKTSGDEQFF
d_gene: TRBD2; j_gene: TRBJ2-3; v_gene: TRBV11-2; abundance: NA; CDR3nt: TGTGCCAGCAGCTTACTCGGGACTAGCGGGAGTAGGGCAGATACGCAGTATTTT; CDR3aa: CASSLLGTSGSRADTQYF
d_gene: NA; j_gene: TRBJ2-7; v_gene: TRBV5-1; abundance: few; CDR3nt: TGCGCCAGCAGCCTTCAATTGGGCGAGCAGTACTTC; CDR3aa: CASSLQLGEQYF
d_gene: NA; j_gene: TRBJ2-1; v_gene: TRBV5-1; abundance: NA; CDR3nt: TGCGCCAGCAGCGCCGACTTGGCCCCCTACAATGAGCAGTTCTTC; CDR3aa: CASSADLAPYNEQFF
d_gene: TRBD2; j_gene: TRBJ2-7; v_gene: TRBV6-2/TRBV6-3; abundance: many; CDR3nt: TGTGCCAGCAGTTACGGGACTAGCGCCTACGAGCAGTACTTC; CDR3aa: CASSYGTSAYEQYF
d_gene: NA; j_gene: TRBJ2-3; v_gene: TRBV3-1; abundance: few; CDR3nt: TGTGCCAGCAGCCCTGGACTGCAAGAGACAGATACGCAGTATTTT; CDR3aa: CASSPGLQETDTQYF
d_gene: NA; j_gene: TRBJ1-1; v_gene: TRBV11-3; abundance: few; CDR3nt: TGTGCCAGCAGCTTTGGTGCCCCCCGGGGTAACACTGAAGCTTTCTTT; CDR3aa: CASSFGAPRGNTEAFF
d_gene: TRBD1; j_gene: TRBJ1-2; v_gene: TRBV4-2; abundance: NA; CDR3nt: TGTGCCAGCAGCCGGACAGGCCTTTATGGCTACACCTTC; CDR3aa: CASSRTGLYGYTF
d_gene: NA; j_gene: TRBJ2-3; v_gene: TRBV20-1; abundance: few; CDR3nt: TGCAGTGCGGAAGTGGCAAGCGTTGTTACGCAGTATTTT; CDR3aa: CSAEVASVVTQYF
d_gene: NA; j_gene: TRBJ2-1; v_gene: TRBV30; abundance: NA; CDR3nt: TGTGCCTGGAGTGTACTCCCGAACGAGAATGAGCAGTTCTTC; CDR3aa: CAWSVLPNENEQFF
d_gene: NA; j_gene: TRBJ1-1; v_gene: TRBV5-6; abundance: NA; CDR3nt: TGTGCCAGCAGCTTGGGTTTAGGGGCGATGAACACTGAAGCTTTCTTT; CDR3aa: CASSLGLGAMNTEAFF
d_gene: NA; j_gene: TRBJ1-2; v_gene: TRBV7-3; abundance: NA; CDR3nt: TGTGCCAGCAGCCTCTCGGAGGGCGTTATAACCTTC; CDR3aa: CASSLSEGVITF
d_gene: TRBD1; j_gene: TRBJ1-2; v_gene: TRBV20-1; abundance: NA; CDR3nt: TGCAGTGCTGACCCCAGAGCAGACAGGGGCAACTATGGCTACACCTTC; CDR3aa: CSADPRADRGNYGYTF
d_gene: NA; j_gene: TRBJ2-7; v_gene: TRBV15; abundance: few; CDR3nt: TGTGCCACCAGTCCGAGGGGCGCCTACGAGCAGTACTTC; CDR3aa: CATSPRGAYEQYF
d_gene: NA; j_gene: TRBJ2-1; v_gene: TRBV13; abundance: NA; CDR3nt: TGTGCCAGCAGCCCTCGAGGATTCAGGATGAACAATGAGCAGTTCTTC; CDR3aa: CASSPRGFRMNNEQFF
d_gene: TRBD1; j_gene: TRBJ1-1; v_gene: TRBV5-1; abundance: NA; CDR3nt: TGCGCCAGCACCCAGACAGGGGATGTTGAAGCTTTCTTT; CDR3aa: CASTQTGDVEAFF
d_gene: TRBD1; j_gene: TRBJ1-1; v_gene: TRBV29-1; abundance: NA; CDR3nt: TGCAGCGCGTGGGACAGGCTCAACACTGAAGCTTTCTTT; CDR3aa: CSAWDRLNTEAFF
d_gene: TRBD2; j_gene: TRBJ2-5; v_gene: TRBV20-1; abundance: few; CDR3nt: TGCAGTGCTAGATATCCTAGCGGACAAGAGACCCAGTACTTC; CDR3aa: CSARYPSGQETQYF
d_gene: NA; j_gene: TRBJ1-2; v_gene: TRBV29-1; abundance: many; CDR3nt: TGCAGCGTTGAGAGGAATAGGGGTGGCTATGGCTACACCTTC; CDR3aa: CSVERNRGGYGYTF
d_gene: NA; j_gene: TRBJ1-3; v_gene: TRBV7-2; abundance: few; CDR3nt: TGTGCCAGCAGCTCGGGACCTGCGAGCTCTGGAAACACCATATATTTT; CDR3aa: CASSSGPASSGNTIYF
d_gene: NA; j_gene: TRBJ2-3; v_gene: TRBV20-1; abundance: NA; CDR3nt: TGCAGTGCCTTGGGATGGACCCCGTCGGGCACAGATACGCAGTATTTT; CDR3aa: CSALGWTPSGTDTQYF
d_gene: TRBD1; j_gene: TRBJ2-1; v_gene: TRBV4-2; abundance: NA; CDR3nt: TGTGCCAGCAGCCAGACCAGGTTATCTCGGGGACAGGGGGGACTACCGCCATACAATGAGCAGTTCTTC; CDR3aa: CASSQTRLSRGQGGLPPYNEQFF
d_gene: NA; j_gene: TRBJ2-3; v_gene: TRBV7-2; abundance: many; CDR3nt: TGTGCCAGCAGCTTATCGGGCGGAGATACGCAGTATTTT; CDR3aa: CASSLSGGDTQYF
d_gene: TRBD2; j_gene: TRBJ2-4; v_gene: TRBV5-1; abundance: NA; CDR3nt: TGCGCCAGCAGCTTGGCCCAAACTAGCGGCAAAAACATTCAGTACTTC; CDR3aa: CASSLAQTSGKNIQYF
d_gene: NA; j_gene: TRBJ2-5; v_gene: TRBV29-1; abundance: NA; CDR3nt: TGCAGCGTTGGTCGGGAGACAATCCAAGAGACCCAGTACTTC; CDR3aa: CSVGRETIQETQYF
d_gene: NA; j_gene: TRBJ2-1; v_gene: TRBV18; abundance: few; CDR3nt: TGTGCCAGCTCACCTCAATGGGACGGGCGCTACAATGAGCAGTTCTTC; CDR3aa: CASSPQWDGRYNEQFF
d_gene: TRBD2; j_gene: TRBJ2-1; v_gene: TRBV14; abundance: few; CDR3nt: TGTGCCAGCAGCCACCCTGTGAGCGGGATTACACATGAGCAGTTCTTC; CDR3aa: CASSHPVSGITHEQFF
d_gene: TRBD2; j_gene: TRBJ2-7; v_gene: TRBV29-1; abundance: once; CDR3nt: TGCAGCGCGGGGGGTGATTACGAGCAGTACTTC; CDR3aa: CSAGGDYEQYF
d_gene: TRBD1; j_gene: TRBJ2-2; v_gene: TRBV2; abundance: NA; CDR3nt: TGTGCCAGCGGGGGGACAGGACGCACCGGGGAGCTGTTTTTT; CDR3aa: CASGGTGRTGELFF
d_gene: NA; j_gene: TRBJ2-1; v_gene: TRBV4-1; abundance: few; CDR3nt: TGCGCCAGCAGCCAAGATGCAGGGGATGAGTACAATGAGCAGTTCTTC; CDR3aa: CASSQDAGDEYNEQFF
d_gene: TRBD2; j_gene: TRBJ2-2; v_gene: TRBV7-6; abundance: few; CDR3nt: TGTGCCAGCAGCTTAGTGTTTTTAGCGGGAGCTACCGGGGAGCTGTTTTTT; CDR3aa: CASSLVFLAGATGELFF
d_gene: TRBD1; j_gene: TRBJ1-1; v_gene: TRBV12-3/TRBV12-4; abundance: NA; CDR3nt: TGTGCCAGCAACCGCCGGACAGGGGGCCTTTTTGAAGCTTTCTTT; CDR3aa: CASNRRTGGLFEAFF
d_gene: NA; j_gene: TRBJ2-7; v_gene: TRBV10-2; abundance: NA; CDR3nt: TGCGCCAGCAGGGATCCCGATGTCTACGAGCAGTACTTC; CDR3aa: CASRDPDVYEQYF
d_gene: NA; j_gene: TRBJ2-7; v_gene: TRBV20-1; abundance: NA; CDR3nt: TGCAGTGCTAGTCTAACCGCGCCGCGCTCCTACGAGCAGTACTTC; CDR3aa: CSASLTAPRSYEQYF
d_gene: TRBD2; j_gene: TRBJ2-5; v_gene: TRBV5-1; abundance: few; CDR3nt: TGCGCCAGCAGCTTGGCGGCTAGCGGGCCCCAAGAGACCCAGTACTTC; CDR3aa: CASSLAASGPQETQYF
d_gene: NA; j_gene: TRBJ1-5; v_gene: TRBV27; abundance: NA; CDR3nt: TGTGCCAGCAGTTCCGACCGTATGAATGCAGGGCATCAGCCCCAGCATTTT; CDR3aa: CASSSDRMNAGHQPQHF
d_gene: TRBD2; j_gene: TRBJ2-1; v_gene: TRBV25-1; abundance: NA; CDR3nt: TGTGCCAGCAGTGGGGGACTAGCGGGAGTCGGCTCCTACAATGAGCAGTTCTTC; CDR3aa: CASSGGLAGVGSYNEQFF
d_gene: TRBD1; j_gene: TRBJ1-4; v_gene: TRBV20-1; abundance: NA; CDR3nt: TGCAGTGCTCCAAACAGGGGCTCTAATGAAAAACTGTTTTTT; CDR3aa: CSAPNRGSNEKLFF
d_gene: NA; j_gene: TRBJ1-3; v_gene: TRBV7-6; abundance: few; CDR3nt: TGTGCCAGCAGCTTAGTGGACATGGGAACGGGAAACACCATATATTTT; CDR3aa: CASSLVDMGTGNTIYF
d_gene: NA; j_gene: TRBJ2-3; v_gene: TRBV6-2/TRBV6-3; abundance: NA; CDR3nt: TGTGCCAGCAGACCGAGCGGGGATACGCAGTATTTT; CDR3aa: CASRPSGDTQYF
d_gene: NA; j_gene: TRBJ1-1; v_gene: TRBV12-3/TRBV12-4; abundance: few; CDR3nt: TGTGCCAGCAGTCTTATAGGACAAGTAGACACTGAAGCTTTCTTT; CDR3aa: CASSLIGQVDTEAFF
d_gene: NA; j_gene: TRBJ2-1; v_gene: TRBV3-1; abundance: NA; CDR3nt: TGTGCCAGCAGCCCCATCGATCTAGGTCAGCAGTTCTTC; CDR3aa: CASSPIDLGQQFF